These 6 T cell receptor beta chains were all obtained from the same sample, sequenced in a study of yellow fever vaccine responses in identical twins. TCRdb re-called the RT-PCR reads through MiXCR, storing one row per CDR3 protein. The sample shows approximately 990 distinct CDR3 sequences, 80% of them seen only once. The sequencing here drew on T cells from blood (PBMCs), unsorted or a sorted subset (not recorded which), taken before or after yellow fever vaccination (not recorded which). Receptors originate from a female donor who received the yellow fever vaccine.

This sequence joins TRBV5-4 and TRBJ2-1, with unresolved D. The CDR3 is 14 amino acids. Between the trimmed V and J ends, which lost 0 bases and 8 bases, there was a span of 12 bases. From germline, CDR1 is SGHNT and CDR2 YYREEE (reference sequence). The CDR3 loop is CASSLVGPRYEQFF. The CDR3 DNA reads TGTGCCAGCAGCTTGGTAGGTCCTCGGTATGAGCAGTTCTTC.

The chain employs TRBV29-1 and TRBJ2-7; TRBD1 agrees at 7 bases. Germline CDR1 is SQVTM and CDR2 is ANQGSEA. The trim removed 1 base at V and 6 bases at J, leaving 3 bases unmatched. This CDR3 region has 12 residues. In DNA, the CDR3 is TGCAGCGTTGAAGCAACAGGGGCCGAGCAGTACTTC. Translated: CSVEATGAEQYF.

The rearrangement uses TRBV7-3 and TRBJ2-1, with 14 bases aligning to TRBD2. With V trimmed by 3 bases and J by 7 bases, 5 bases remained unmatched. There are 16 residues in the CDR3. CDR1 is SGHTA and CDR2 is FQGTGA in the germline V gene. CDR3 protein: CASSFGLAGGWNEQFF. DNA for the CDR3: TGTGCCAGCAGCTTCGGACTAGCGGGAGGTTGGAATGAGCAGTTCTTC.

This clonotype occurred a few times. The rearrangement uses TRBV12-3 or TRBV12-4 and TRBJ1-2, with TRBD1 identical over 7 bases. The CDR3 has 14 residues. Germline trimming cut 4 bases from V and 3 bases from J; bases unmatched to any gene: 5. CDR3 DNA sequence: TGTGCCAGCAGTTGGCGACAGGGAGACTATGGCTACACCTTC. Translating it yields CASSWRQGDYGYTF.

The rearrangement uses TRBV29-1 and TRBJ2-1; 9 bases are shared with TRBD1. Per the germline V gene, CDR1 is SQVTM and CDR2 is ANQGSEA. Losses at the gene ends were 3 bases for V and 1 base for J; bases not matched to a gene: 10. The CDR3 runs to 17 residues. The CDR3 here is CSVDLGGQGISYNEQFF. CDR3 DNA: TGCAGCGTTGACTTGGGTGGACAGGGGATTTCCTACAATGAGCAGTTCTTC.

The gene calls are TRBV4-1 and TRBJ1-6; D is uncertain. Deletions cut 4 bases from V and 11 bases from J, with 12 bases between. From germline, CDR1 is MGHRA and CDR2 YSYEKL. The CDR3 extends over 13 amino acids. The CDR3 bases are TGCGCCAGCAGCCCCGTGCGAGCTCCACCCCTCCACTTT. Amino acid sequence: CASSPVRAPPLHF.